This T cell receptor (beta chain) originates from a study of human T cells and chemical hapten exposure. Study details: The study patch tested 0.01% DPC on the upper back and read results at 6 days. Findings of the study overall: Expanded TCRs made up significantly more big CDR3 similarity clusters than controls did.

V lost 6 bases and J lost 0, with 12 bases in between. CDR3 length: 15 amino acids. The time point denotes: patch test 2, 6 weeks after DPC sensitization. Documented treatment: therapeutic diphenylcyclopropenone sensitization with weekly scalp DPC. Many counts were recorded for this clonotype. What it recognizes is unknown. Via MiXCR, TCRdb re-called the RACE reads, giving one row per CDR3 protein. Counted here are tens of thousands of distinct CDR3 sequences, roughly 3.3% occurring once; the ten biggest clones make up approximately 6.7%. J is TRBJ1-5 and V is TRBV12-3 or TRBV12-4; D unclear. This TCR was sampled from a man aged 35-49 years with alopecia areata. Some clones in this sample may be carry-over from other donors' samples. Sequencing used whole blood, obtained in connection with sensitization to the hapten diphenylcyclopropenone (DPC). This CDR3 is CASSPQLYSNQPQHF. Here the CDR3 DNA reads TGTGCCAGCAGCCCACAACTATATAGCAATCAGCCCCAGCATTTT.